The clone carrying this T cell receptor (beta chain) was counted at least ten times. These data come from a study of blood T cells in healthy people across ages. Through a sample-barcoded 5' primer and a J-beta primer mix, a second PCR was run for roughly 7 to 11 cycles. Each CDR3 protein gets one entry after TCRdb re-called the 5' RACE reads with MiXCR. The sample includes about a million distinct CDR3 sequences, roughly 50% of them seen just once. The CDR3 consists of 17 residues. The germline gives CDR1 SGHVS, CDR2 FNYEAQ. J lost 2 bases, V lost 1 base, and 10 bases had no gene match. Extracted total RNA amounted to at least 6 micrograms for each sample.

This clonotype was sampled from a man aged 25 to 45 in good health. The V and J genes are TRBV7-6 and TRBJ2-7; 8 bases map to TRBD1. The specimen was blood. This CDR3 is CASSLDSGTGSAYEQYF. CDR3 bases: TGTGCCAGCAGCTTAGACTCCGGGACAGGTAGCGCCTACGAGCAGTACTTC.